The 24 T cell receptor beta chains listed next were all sequenced from one sample in a study of shared clonotypes between healthy human individuals (dated by TCRdb to 2020 to 2022). Preparation of the library involved the immunoSEQ multiplex PCR assay. TCRdb limited this immuneACCESS table to in-frame rearrangements with V and J called. A share of clones is missing; checked studies link under half to unresolved V genes, and the rest is unexplained. The sample records 1,400,000 or so clones, about 98.5% of which are singletons. Together, the top ten hold about 0.34% of the sample. The sequenced sample consisted of naive CD4+ T cells sorted from blood. This specimen's cell subset or site label, interpreted: CD45RA+ positively selected. The receptor source for this set is a man aged 25-45 years in good health.

The V gene is TRBV2, the J gene TRBJ1-3; no firm D call. Germline loops: CDR1 SNHLY, CDR2 FYNNEI. This CDR3 region has 13 residues. The V and J ends lost 6 bases and 0 bases respectively, with 6 bases between them. This CDR3 is CASRASSGNTIYF. The CDR3 bases are TGTGCCAGCAGAGCCAGCTCTGGAAACACCATATATTTT.

The chain employs TRBV7-2 and TRBJ2-7, with 7 bases aligning to TRBD1. The CDR3 covers 16 residues. The germline gives CDR1 SGHTA, CDR2 FQGNSA. V lost 5 bases to trimming and J lost 3 bases; unmatched junction nucleotides: 13. The CDR3 DNA sequence: TGTGCCAGCAGCCAACCTGACAGGGTTGGAGGCTACGAGCAGTACTTC. Its protein product is CASSQPDRVGGYEQYF.

V usage is TRBV2 and J usage is TRBJ2-2; no definite D call. V lost 4 bases and J lost 10, with 16 bases in between. The CDR3 has 14 residues. CDR1 SNHLY and CDR2 FYNNEI come from the germline V gene. The CDR3 reads CASSVLEVPVELFF. CDR3 bases: TGTGCCAGCAGTGTATTAGAGGTACCGGTGGAGCTGTTTTTT.

The gene calls are TRBV25-1 and TRBJ2-7, with 7 bases aligning to TRBD1. The CDR3 extends over 15 amino acids. After removal of 6 bases from V and 0 bases from J, the junction contained 8 bases not matched to a gene. Germline-derived CDR1 and CDR2 are MGHDK and SYGVNS. The CDR3: CASSQTGINSYEQYF. CDR3 in DNA: TGTGCCAGCAGCCAGACAGGGATCAACTCCTACGAGCAGTACTTC.

The gene calls are TRBV28 and TRBJ1-3; TRBD1 might be the D (6 bases). The V end lost 1 base, the J end lost 3 bases, and 13 bases lay between the germline ends. The CDR3 has 16 residues. Looked up from germline, CDR1 is MDHEN and CDR2 is SYDVKM. CDR3 sequence reads: CASSLSGGANGNTIYF. For the CDR3, the DNA is TGTGCCAGCAGTTTATCCGGGGGCGCTAATGGAAACACCATATATTTT. The entire variable domain, with the rest obtained from reference TRBV28 and TRBJ1-3, is as follows: DVKVTQSSRYLVKRTGEKVFLECVQDMDHENMFWYRQDPGLGLRLIYFSYDVKMKEKGDIPEGYSVSREKKERFSLILESASTNQTSMYLCASSLSGGANGNTIYFGEGSWLTVV.

This clone was seen only once. V is TRBV7-9 and J is TRBJ2-1, with D uncertain. Deletions cut 1 base from V and 7 bases from J, with 17 bases between. The CDR3 has 16 amino acids. Germline CDR1 reads SEHNR; CDR2 reads FQNEAQ (reference sequence). CDR3 in DNA: TGTGCCAGCAGCTTAGTTGGCGAAAACATGCGGAATGAGCAGTTCTTC. It is translated as CASSLVGENMRNEQFF.

The chain joins TRBV4-3 to TRBJ2-2, with TRBD2 identical over 12 bases. This CDR3 comprises 17 residues. CDR1 is LGHNA, CDR2 YSLEER, per germline. Trimming took 4 bases from V and 4 from J; bases not matched to a gene: 7. The CDR3 spells CASSPSGRAFSTGELFF. CDR3 nucleotides: TGCGCCAGCAGCCCTAGCGGGAGGGCCTTTAGCACCGGGGAGCTGTTTTTT.

The CDR3 DNA follows: TGTGCCAGCAGTATCCGGTCCGAGCAGTACTTC. Amino acid sequence: CASSIRSEQYF. The chain carries TRBV28 and TRBJ2-7; D not resolved. The V end was cut by 5 bases, the J end by 6 bases, with 8 bases between. There are 11 residues in the CDR3. Germline V gives CDR1 MDHEN, CDR2 SYDVKM.

The chain uses TRBV20-1 and TRBJ1-2; 7 positions agree with TRBD1. The CDR3 extends over 11 amino acids. With V trimmed by 8 bases and J by 7 bases, 7 bases remained unmatched. CDR1 DFQATT and CDR2 SNEGSKA come from the germline V gene (reference sequence). This CDR3 is CSFSDRVGYTF. Written as DNA, the CDR3 is TGCAGTTTTTCCGACAGGGTTGGCTACACCTTC.

This chain joins TRBV4-1 and TRBJ2-1; D call uncertain. CDR1 and CDR2 from the germline V gene are MGHRA and YSYEKL. The CDR3 is 14 amino acids. V was shortened by 0 bases and J by 8 bases, with 11 bases between the two germline ends. The CDR3 protein is CASSQENLFDEQFF. The CDR3 DNA follows: TGCGCCAGCAGCCAAGAAAACCTGTTCGATGAGCAGTTCTTC.

This chain joins TRBV11-1 and TRBJ2-5, with TRBD1 matching 7 bases. The V gene end was trimmed by 5 bases and the J gene end by 2 bases; junction bases not matched to a gene: 8. This CDR3 has 15 residues. Per the germline V gene, CDR1 is SGHAT and CDR2 is FQDESV (reference sequence). The CDR3 sequence is CASSRPRQGQETQYF. The DNA of the CDR3 is TGTGCCAGCAGCAGACCAAGACAGGGACAAGAGACCCAGTACTTC.

This chain uses TRBV7-3 with TRBJ2-1; perhaps TRBD2 as D (5 bases). CDR1 SGHTA and CDR2 FQGTGA come from the germline V gene. Trimming stripped 4 bases from V and 16 bases from J, with 23 bases between. CDR3 length equals 14 residues. The CDR3 coding sequence is TGTGCCAGCAGCTCCTCTCTGGGCGAGGGCAATCAATTCTTC. Protein: CASSSSLGEGNQFF. The full variable domain, its missing parts supplied by reference TRBV7-3 and TRBJ2-1, is GAGVSQTPSNKVTEKGKYVELRCDPISGHTALYWYRQSLGQGPEFLIYFQGTGAADDSGLPNDRFFAVRPEGSVSTLKIQRTERGDSAVYLCASSSSLGEGNQFFGPGTRLTVL.

This chain joins TRBV7-7 and TRBJ1-3; a possible D gene is TRBD1 (5 bases). The CDR3 length is 13 residues. The germline CDR1 and CDR2 sequences are SSHAT and FNYEAQ (reference sequence). The CDR3 region has the DNA TGTGCTAGCGGGACTAGCTCTGGAAACACCATATATTTT. Protein: CASGTSSGNTIYF.

V is TRBV6-1 and J is TRBJ2-7; TRBD1 might be the D (6 bases). Germline CDR1 reads MNHNS; CDR2 reads SASEGT. Trimming took off 5 bases at V and 3 bases at J, with 14 bases between the two ends. This CDR3 contains 14 residues. CDR3 residues: CASSQGQGSYEQYF. As DNA, the CDR3 is TGTGCCAGCAGTCAGGGGCAGGGAAGCTACGAGCAGTACTTC.

The gene calls are TRBV7-9 and TRBJ1-1; 12 bases are shared with TRBD1. Losses at the gene ends were 2 bases for V and 6 bases for J; bases not matched to a gene: 4. CDR1 and CDR2 (germline): SEHNR, FQNEAQ (reference sequence). CDR3 length: 15 amino acids. As DNA, the CDR3 is TGTGCCAGCAGCTTAACGGGACAGGGGGCTGCTGAAGCTTTCTTT. It translates to CASSLTGQGAAEAFF.

The chain employs TRBV6-1 and TRBJ1-2; 7 nucleotides align to TRBD1. V shed 6 bases and J 0 bases; nucleotides not matched to a gene: 7. Germline V CDR1 and CDR2: MNHNS, SASEGT. This CDR3 has 15 residues. CDR3 bases: TGTGCCAGCAGGGGAACAGGGACAGCTAACTATGGCTACACCTTC. Translated, it gives CASRGTGTANYGYTF.

This chain uses TRBV15 with TRBJ2-5; 7 nucleotides line up with TRBD1. This CDR3 contains 19 residues. Germline V lookup: CDR1 LNHNV, CDR2 YYDKDF (reference sequence). The trim removed 0 bases at V and 0 bases at J, leaving 13 bases unmatched. CDR3 loop: CATSRDLVGTGADQETQYF. The DNA for the CDR3 is TGTGCCACCAGCAGAGATTTAGTCGGAACAGGGGCCGACCAAGAGACCCAGTACTTC.

The chain combines TRBV5-4 with TRBJ2-1; the D gene could be TRBD1 or TRBD2 (5 bases each). The germline gives CDR1 SGHNT, CDR2 YYREEE (reference sequence). There are 13 residues in the CDR3. V was trimmed by 7 bases and J by 5 bases, leaving 13 bases between them. CDR3 amino acids: CASRQGENNEQFF. CDR3 in DNA: TGTGCCAGCCGCCAAGGGGAGAACAATGAGCAGTTCTTC. The entire variable domain, with the rest obtained from reference TRBV5-4 and TRBJ2-1, is as follows: ETGVTQSPTHLIKTRGQQVTLRCSSQSGHNTVSWYQQALGQGPQFIFQYYREEENGRGNFPPRFSGLQFPNYSSELNVNALELDDSALYLCASRQGENNEQFFGPGTRLTVL.

The chain couples TRBV7-9 to TRBJ1-1; TRBD1 aligns across 11 bases. Germline lookup yields CDR1 SEHNR and CDR2 FQNEAQ (reference sequence). The CDR3 has 15 residues. V lost 5 bases to trimming and J lost 4 bases; unmatched junction nucleotides: 6. The DNA for the CDR3 is TGTGCCAGCAGCGCCGGACAGGGGGCGCGCACTGAAGCTTTCTTT. Translated: CASSAGQGARTEAFF.

This sequence joins TRBV10-3 and TRBJ1-4; TRBD1 agrees at 7 bases. CDR1 is ENHRY, CDR2 SYGVKD, per germline. With V trimmed by 2 bases and J by 8 bases, 8 bases remained unmatched. The CDR3 is made up of 15 amino acids. The CDR3 sequence is CAISEDREIEEKLFF. The CDR3 bases are TGTGCCATCAGTGAGGACAGGGAAATCGAAGAAAAACTGTTTTTT.

The chain couples TRBV19 to TRBJ2-3; D is uncertain. V was cut by 5 bases and J by 2 bases, with 8 bases left in between. CDR1 is LNHDA and CDR2 is SQIVND in the germline V gene (reference sequence). The CDR3 runs to 13 residues. This CDR3 reads CASSQIPTDTQYF. In DNA, the CDR3 is TGTGCCAGTAGTCAAATCCCCACAGATACGCAGTATTTT.

On this clone: Other DNA variants within this sample encode the same CDR3. This CDR3 reads CASSPGIRETQYF. The CDR3, as DNA: TGTGCCAGCTCACCAGGAATTCGGGAGACCCAGTACTTC. The chain is built from TRBV18 and TRBJ2-5; D is ambiguous. The V end was cut by 2 bases, the J end by 5 bases, with 9 bases between. Germline loops: CDR1 KGHSH, CDR2 LQKENI. CDR3 length: 13 residues.

The chain uses TRBV6-5 and TRBJ2-7; possibly TRBD1 for D (5 bases). The CDR3 extends over 14 amino acids. The germline V gene has CDR1 MNHEY and CDR2 SVGAGI. Trimming left V 7 bases short and J 0 bases short, with 13 bases between. The CDR3 loop is CASTPLRGSYEQYF. CDR3 DNA sequence: TGTGCCAGCACCCCCCTAAGGGGCTCCTACGAGCAGTACTTC.

The chain joins TRBV10-1 to TRBJ2-3; 11 nucleotides agree with TRBD2. Germline trimming cut 6 bases from V and 0 bases from J; bases unmatched to any gene: 5. CDR1 is WNHNN, CDR2 SYGVQD, per germline (reference sequence). The CDR3 totals 16 residues. DNA for the CDR3: TGCGCCAGCAGCCAGGGACTAGCGGCTAGCACAGATACGCAGTATTTT. Translating gives CASSQGLAASTDTQYF.